A single sample is the source of the 28 T cell receptor beta chains below, sequenced in a study of blood T cells in healthy people across ages. With a J-beta primer mix and a sample-barcoded 5' primer, a second PCR ran roughly 6 to 11 cycles. Using its own MiXCR run on the 5' RACE reads, TCRdb lists one record per CDR3 protein. The table includes 580,000 or so distinct CDR3 sequences, around 48% detected once. The material sequenced was blood. The receptors here all came from an elderly man in good health.

About this clonotype itself: The junction departs from the called germline gene at one end, perhaps through a read error. The chain combines TRBV6-6 with TRBJ1-2; D is unresolved. Germline V gene sequence: CDR1 MNHNY, CDR2 SVGAGI (reference sequence). The CDR3 extends over 14 amino acids. The CDR3 region has the DNA TGTGTCAGCAGTTACCCCGGGATGTTATATGGCTACACCTTC. This gives the protein CVSSYPGMLYGYTF.

This clonotype was seen just once. V usage is TRBV29-1 and J usage is TRBJ1-1; D not certain. CDR3 length: 11 amino acids. The V and J ends lost 7 bases and 5 bases respectively, with 11 bases between them. CDR1 and CDR2 from the germline V gene are SQVTM and ANQGSEA. CDR3 DNA sequence: TGCAGCGACCAACAAGGAACTGAAGCTTTCTTT. Translation: CSDQQGTEAFF.

This clonotype was seen at least ten times. The junction and the germline gene differ at one end; a read error may be behind it. The chain is built from TRBV5-1 and TRBJ2-3, with unresolved D. Germline-derived CDR1 and CDR2 are SGHRS and YFSETQ. The CDR3 spans 11 residues. The CDR3 region is CASSYTDTQYF. CDR3 nucleotide sequence: TGTGCCAGCAGTTACACAGATACGCAGTATTTT.

In its sample, this clonotype was seen once. The chain couples TRBV11-2 to TRBJ2-3; 8 bases match TRBD1. Germline CDR1 SGHAT, CDR2 FQNNGV. The CDR3 is made up of 14 amino acids. Losses at the gene ends were 5 bases for V and 6 bases for J; bases not matched to a gene: 7. The CDR3 DNA follows: TGTGCCAGCAGCCCCGGACAGGGTTGGGATACGCAGTATTTT. The encoded protein is CASSPGQGWDTQYF.

The chain joins TRBV7-2 to TRBJ2-3; TRBD1 matches 8 bases. CDR3 length: 12 amino acids. With V trimmed by 4 bases and J by 11 bases, 5 bases remained unmatched. CDR1 SGHTA and CDR2 FQGNSA come from the germline V gene. Here the CDR3 DNA reads TGTGCCAGCAGCTCCGACAGGGGAAGGCAGTATTTT. It is translated as CASSSDRGRQYF.

The genes are TRBV7-2 and TRBJ1-1; 9 bases match TRBD1. The germline gives CDR1 SGHTA, CDR2 FQGNSA. This CDR3 spans 15 amino acids. V dropped 1 base and J dropped 5; count of bases not matched to a gene: 5. The CDR3 sequence: CASSLEGTGMTEAFF. The DNA of the CDR3 is TGTGCCAGCAGCTTAGAAGGGACAGGGATGACTGAAGCTTTCTTT.

V gene TRBV27 combines with J gene TRBJ2-3; no clear D gene. Germline CDR1 reads MNHEY; CDR2 reads SMNVEV (reference sequence). The V and J ends lost 1 base and 1 base respectively, with 9 bases between them. This CDR3 has 15 residues. In DNA form, the CDR3 reads TGTGCCAGCAGTTTATGGGGATCCGGCACAGATACGCAGTATTTT. Translation: CASSLWGSGTDTQYF.

This clonotype turned up a few times. The J gene is TRBJ2-7, the V gene TRBV20-1; D might be TRBD1 (6 bases). Germline V gene sequence: CDR1 DFQATT, CDR2 SNEGSKA (reference sequence). V lost 4 bases and J lost 0, with 16 bases in between. This CDR3 spans 15 amino acids. The CDR3: CSATKDRWSSYEQYF. DNA for the CDR3: TGCAGTGCTACCAAAGACAGGTGGAGCTCCTACGAGCAGTACTTC.

The chain links TRBV29-1 to TRBJ2-7; D gene unclear. The tail of the sequence fits TRBJ2-5 better, so the J call may be wrong. Germline V lookup: CDR1 SQVTM, CDR2 ANQGSEA. This CDR3 is 12 amino acids long. The CDR3 DNA reads as TGCAGCGCCCGCGACTGGGCGGAGACCCAGTACTTC. Encoded protein: CSARDWAETQYF.

Ten or more counts support this clonotype. V gene TRBV6-6 combines with J gene TRBJ2-3, with 9 bases identical to TRBD2. The length of the CDR3 is 16 residues. Germline-derived CDR1 and CDR2 are MNHNY and SVGAGI (reference sequence). V was pared by 2 bases and J by 2 bases, with 5 bases of the junction left unmatched. CDR3 sequence (DNA): TGTGCCAGCAGTTACCGGACTAGCGCCGACACAGATACGCAGTATTTT. Translating it yields CASSYRTSADTDTQYF.

This clonotype occurred many times. The V call is TRBV20-1, the J call TRBJ2-7; the D is unclear. Trimming shortened V by 1 base and J by 2 bases, and 12 bases separated the two germline ends. The length of the CDR3 is 14 residues. Germline V CDR1 and CDR2: DFQATT, SNEGSKA (reference sequence). The CDR3, as DNA: TGCAGTGCTAGAGGCTTCGGTGCAACCTACGAGCAGTACTTC. Protein: CSARGFGATYEQYF.

The table lists this clonotype with many counts. The CDR3 spells CASSDTVEANEKLFF. The CDR3 DNA reads TGTGCCAGCAGCGACACAGTTGAAGCTAATGAAAAACTGTTTTTT. V gene TRBV7-9 combines with J gene TRBJ1-4; D is unresolved. CDR1 is SEHNR, CDR2 FQNEAQ, per germline (reference sequence). The CDR3 is 15 residues long. Deletions cut 5 bases from V and 3 bases from J, with 13 bases between. Variable domain in full (rest from reference TRBV7-9 and TRBJ1-4): DTGVSQNPRHKITKRGQNVTFRCDPISEHNRLYWYRQTLGQGPEFLTYFQNEAQLEKSRLLSDRFSAERPKGSFSTLEIQRTEQGDSAMYLCASSDTVEANEKLFFGSGTQLSVL.

The chain uses TRBV12-3 or TRBV12-4 and TRBJ2-2, with a possible D match to TRBD1 (6 bases). The CDR3 extends over 15 amino acids. Trimming removed 3 bases from V and 5 bases from J, with 13 bases in between. As DNA, the CDR3 is TGTGCCAGCAGTTTTCGGGACACTAAAACCGGGGAGCTGTTTTTT. It specifies CASSFRDTKTGELFF.

The gene calls are TRBV7-2 and TRBJ2-3, with D perhaps matching TRBD2 (7 bases). V was trimmed by 2 bases and J by 0 bases, leaving 12 bases between them. In germline, CDR1 is SGHTA, CDR2 FQGNSA. The CDR3 loop spans 16 amino acids. CDR3 residues: CASSLRGAYSTDTQYF. DNA of the CDR3: TGTGCCAGCAGCTTACGGGGGGCTTATAGCACAGATACGCAGTATTTT.

This clonotype came up many times. This chain connects TRBV6-6 to TRBJ2-3, with unresolved D. Germline V gene sequence: CDR1 MNHNY, CDR2 SVGAGI (reference sequence). The V end was cut by 6 bases, the J end by 2 bases, with 12 bases between. CDR3 length: 14 residues. The CDR3 loop reads CASSPGFVTDTQYF. CDR3 DNA: TGTGCCAGCAGCCCAGGTTTTGTCACAGATACGCAGTATTTT.

The chain uses TRBV12-3 or TRBV12-4 and TRBJ2-5; 12 bases fit TRBD2. Losses at the gene ends were 3 bases for V and 7 bases for J; bases not matched to a gene: 9. CDR3 length: 16 residues. CDR3 in DNA: TGTGCCAGCAGTTTGGGACTAGCGGGCGCCGGGGGGACCCAGTACTTC. Translation gives CASSLGLAGAGGTQYF.

This clonotype showed up many times. The J gene is TRBJ1-2, the V gene TRBV6-5; 12 positions agree with TRBD1. CDR3 length: 15 residues. The V and J ends lost 2 bases and 8 bases, in that order; junction bases with no gene match: 6. The germline V gene encodes CDR1 MNHEY and CDR2 SVGAGI. The CDR3 region has the DNA TGTGCCAGCAGTTACGTCCGGGACAGGGGGCTGGGCTACACCTTC. Its translation is CASSYVRDRGLGYTF.

A remark on this clonotype: This may be a read error, as it is one base from a much larger clone. This chain connects TRBV7-9 to TRBJ2-3, with unresolved D. This CDR3 comprises 13 residues. The ends were cut back, 4 bases at V and 2 bases at J, with 7 bases in the middle. The germline CDR1 and CDR2 sequences are SEHNR and FQNEAQ (reference sequence). The CDR3 sequence is CASSWGNTDTQYF. The CDR3 DNA follows: TGTGCCAGCAGCTGGGGTAACACAGATACGCAGTATTTT.

This clonotype has only a few counts. CDR3 coding DNA: TGCAGTGCTAGCCGGACAGGGAATGAAGCTTTCTTT. Residues: CSASRTGNEAFF. This chain links TRBV20-1 with TRBJ1-1; 8 bases line up with TRBD1. This CDR3 spans 12 amino acids. The V gene's germline CDR1 is DFQATT and CDR2 SNEGSKA (reference sequence). Trimming cost V 3 bases and J 7 bases; bases outside gene matches: 4.

The chain links TRBV29-1 to TRBJ1-2; D is uncertain. V was trimmed by 3 bases and J by 5 bases, leaving 16 bases between them. This CDR3 has 14 amino acids. CDR1 is SQVTM and CDR2 is ANQGSEA in the germline V gene. The CDR3 region has the DNA TGCAGCGTTGAGTGGCTCGTCAAAGGGTATGGCTACACCTTC. This sequence encodes CSVEWLVKGYGYTF.

This clonotype was detected ten times or more. The V and J genes are TRBV6-5 and TRBJ2-4; D is perhaps TRBD2 (6 bases). Germline V lookup: CDR1 MNHEY, CDR2 SVGAGI. Trimming stripped 6 bases from V and 9 bases from J, with 21 bases between. The CDR3 has 15 amino acids. The chain's CDR3 is CASSPSPGSGSIQYF. As DNA, the CDR3 is TGTGCCAGCAGCCCCTCTCCCGGGAGTGGAAGCATTCAGTACTTC.

With regard to this clonotype: One base away lies a much larger clone, so this may be a sequencing read error. The chain recombines TRBV6-5 with TRBJ2-5; D unclear. Germline V gene sequence: CDR1 MNHEY, CDR2 SVGAGI. The CDR3 covers 12 residues. The germline V and J ends were trimmed by 6 bases and 12 bases, with 17 bases remaining between them. The CDR3: CASRSPASRKYF. For the CDR3, the DNA is TGTGCCAGCAGGTCCCCAGCTAGTCGGAAGTACTTC.

With respect to this clonotype: Possible read error: a much larger clone is one base away. The V gene is TRBV6-5, the J gene TRBJ2-1, with D possibly being TRBD2 (6 bases). Per germline, CDR1 MNHEY and CDR2 SVGAGI. The CDR3 runs 15 residues. The CDR3 sequence is CASIAPRGSHNEQFF. CDR3 sequence (DNA): TGTGCCAGCATTGCCCCGCGGGGCTCCCACAATGAGCAGTTCTTC.

This chain links TRBV4-3 with TRBJ2-1; TRBD2 aligns across 11 bases. The CDR3 length is 15 residues. Germline V gene sequence: CDR1 LGHNA, CDR2 YSLEER. Unmatched junction bases numbered 4, after V lost 1 base and J lost 8 bases. The CDR3 nucleotides are TGCGCCAGCAGCCAAGGACTAGCGGGAAGTCATGAGCAGTTCTTC. Residues: CASSQGLAGSHEQFF.

This clonotype was seen at least ten times. V gene TRBV6-5 combines with J gene TRBJ1-2; TRBD1 aligns across 8 bases. This CDR3 has 14 residues. The V gene end was trimmed by 5 bases and the J gene end by 5 bases; junction bases not matched to a gene: 7. Germline V gives CDR1 MNHEY, CDR2 SVGAGI. The CDR3 loop is CASSKDRDGYGYTF. The CDR3 DNA follows: TGTGCCAGCAGTAAGGACAGGGATGGGTATGGCTACACCTTC.

CDR3 DNA: TGTGCCAGCAGCTTAGATGAAGTGGGGACAGACCCCAATACTGAAGCTTTCTTT. Translation gives CASSLDEVGTDPNTEAFF. The chain recombines TRBV7-9 with TRBJ1-1, with 7 bases matching TRBD1. The CDR3 runs 18 residues. J gave up 5 bases and V 1 base, and 16 bases lay outside the gene matches. Germline V gives CDR1 SEHNR, CDR2 FQNEAQ (reference sequence).

J is TRBJ1-1 and V is TRBV27; D is unclear. The germline gives CDR1 MNHEY, CDR2 SMNVEV (reference sequence). CDR3 length: 14 amino acids. Trimming took off 5 bases at V and 7 bases at J, with 17 bases between the two ends. The CDR3 reads CASSVLYGVVEAFF. The CDR3 region has the DNA TGTGCCAGCAGTGTCCTATATGGGGTGGTTGAAGCTTTCTTT.

The sample holds many counts of this clonotype. The rearrangement uses TRBV7-3 and TRBJ2-3; 13 positions match TRBD2. V was pared by 5 bases and J by 3 bases, with 5 bases of the junction left unmatched. Germline CDR1 and CDR2: SGHTA and FQGTGA. The CDR3 totals 16 residues. CDR3 DNA: TGTGCCAGCAGCCTGGGACTAGCGGGGAGGACAGATACGCAGTATTTT. This gives the protein CASSLGLAGRTDTQYF.